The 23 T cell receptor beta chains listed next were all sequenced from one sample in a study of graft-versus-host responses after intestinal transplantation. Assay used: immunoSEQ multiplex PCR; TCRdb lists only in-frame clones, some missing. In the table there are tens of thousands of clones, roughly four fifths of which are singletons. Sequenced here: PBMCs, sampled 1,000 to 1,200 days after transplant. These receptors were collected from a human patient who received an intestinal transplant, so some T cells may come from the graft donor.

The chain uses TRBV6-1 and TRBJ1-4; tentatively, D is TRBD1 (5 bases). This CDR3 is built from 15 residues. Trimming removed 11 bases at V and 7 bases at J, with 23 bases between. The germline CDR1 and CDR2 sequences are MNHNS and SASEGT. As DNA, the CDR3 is TGTGCCTGCCACCTCGGGGGTCTAGGTGCTGAAAAACTGTTTTTT. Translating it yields CACHLGGLGAEKLFF.

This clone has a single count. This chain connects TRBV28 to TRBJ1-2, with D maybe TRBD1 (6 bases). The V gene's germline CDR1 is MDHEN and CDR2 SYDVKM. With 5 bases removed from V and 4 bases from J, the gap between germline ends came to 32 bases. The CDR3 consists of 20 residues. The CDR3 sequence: CASSPLYPTWAGRGGYGYTF. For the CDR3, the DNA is TGTGCCAGCAGTCCCCTTTACCCCACGTGGGCGGGGAGGGGGGGCTATGGCTACACCTTC.

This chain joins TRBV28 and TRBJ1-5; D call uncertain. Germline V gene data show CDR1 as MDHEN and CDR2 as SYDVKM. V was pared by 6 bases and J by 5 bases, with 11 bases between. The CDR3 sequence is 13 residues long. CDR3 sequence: CASRVRAHQPQHF. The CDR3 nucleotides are TGTGCCAGCAGAGTCCGAGCGCATCAGCCCCAGCATTTT.

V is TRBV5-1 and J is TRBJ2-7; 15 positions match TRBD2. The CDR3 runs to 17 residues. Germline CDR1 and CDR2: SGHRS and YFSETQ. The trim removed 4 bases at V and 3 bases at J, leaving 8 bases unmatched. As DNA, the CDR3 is TGCGCCAGCAGCGTCTCCGGGACTAGCGGGGGGAACTACGAGCAGTACTTC. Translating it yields CASSVSGTSGGNYEQYF.

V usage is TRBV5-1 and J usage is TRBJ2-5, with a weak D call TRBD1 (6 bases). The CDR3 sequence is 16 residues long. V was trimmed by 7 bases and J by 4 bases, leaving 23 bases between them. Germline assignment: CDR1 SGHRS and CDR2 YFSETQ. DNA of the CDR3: TGCGCCAGCCGGAACAGGGATAACTTCTACGGAGAGACCCAGTACTTC. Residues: CASRNRDNFYGETQYF.

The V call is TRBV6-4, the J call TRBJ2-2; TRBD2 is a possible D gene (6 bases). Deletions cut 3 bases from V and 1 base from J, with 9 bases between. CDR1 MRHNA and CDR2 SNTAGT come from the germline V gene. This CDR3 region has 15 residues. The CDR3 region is CASSETGGNTGELFF. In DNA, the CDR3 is TGTGCCAGCAGTGAGACCGGGGGGAACACCGGGGAGCTGTTTTTT.

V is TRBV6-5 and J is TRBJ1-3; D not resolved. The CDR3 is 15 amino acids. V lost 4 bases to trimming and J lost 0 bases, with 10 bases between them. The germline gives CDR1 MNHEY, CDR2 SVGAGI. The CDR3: CASSSGRLSGNTIYF. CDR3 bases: TGTGCCAGCAGTTCGGGCAGACTCTCTGGAAACACCATATATTTT.

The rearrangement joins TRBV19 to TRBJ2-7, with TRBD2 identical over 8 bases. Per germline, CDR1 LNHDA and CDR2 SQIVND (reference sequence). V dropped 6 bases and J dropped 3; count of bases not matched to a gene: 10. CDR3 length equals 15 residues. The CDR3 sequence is CASRRSSGIDYEQYF. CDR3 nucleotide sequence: TGTGCCAGTAGGAGGAGTAGCGGGATCGACTACGAGCAGTACTTC.

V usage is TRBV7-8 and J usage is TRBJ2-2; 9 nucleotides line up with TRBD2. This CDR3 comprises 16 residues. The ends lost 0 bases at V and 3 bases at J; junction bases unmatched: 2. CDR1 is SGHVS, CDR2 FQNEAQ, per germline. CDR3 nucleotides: TGTGCCAGCAGCTTAGCCCAGCGGGGGGACACCGGGGAGCTGTTTTTT. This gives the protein CASSLAQRGDTGELFF.

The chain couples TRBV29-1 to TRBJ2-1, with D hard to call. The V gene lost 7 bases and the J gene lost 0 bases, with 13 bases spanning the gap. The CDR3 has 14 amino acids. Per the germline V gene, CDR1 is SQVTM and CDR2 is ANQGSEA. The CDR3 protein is CSAMEGSSYNEQFF. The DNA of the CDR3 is TGCAGCGCGATGGAAGGGTCCTCCTACAATGAGCAGTTCTTC.

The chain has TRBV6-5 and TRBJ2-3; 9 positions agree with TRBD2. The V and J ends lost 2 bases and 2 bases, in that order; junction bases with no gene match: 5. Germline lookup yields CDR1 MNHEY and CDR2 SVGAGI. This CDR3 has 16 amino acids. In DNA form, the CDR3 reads TGTGCCAGCAGTTACACAGCGGGGGGCCCCACAGATACGCAGTATTTT. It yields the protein CASSYTAGGPTDTQYF.

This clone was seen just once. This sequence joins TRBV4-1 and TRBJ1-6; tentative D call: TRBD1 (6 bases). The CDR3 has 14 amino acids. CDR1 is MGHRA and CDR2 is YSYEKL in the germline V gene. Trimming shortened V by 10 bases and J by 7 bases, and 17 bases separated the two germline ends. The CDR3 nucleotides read TGCGCCACCGCACGGGGGGCGGACAATTCACCCCTCCACTTT. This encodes CATARGADNSPLHF.

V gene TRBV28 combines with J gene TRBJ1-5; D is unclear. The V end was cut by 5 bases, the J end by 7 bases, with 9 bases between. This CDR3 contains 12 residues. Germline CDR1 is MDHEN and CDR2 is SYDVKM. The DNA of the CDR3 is TGTGCCAGCAGTCTCGTATTGCAGCCCCAGCATTTT. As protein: CASSLVLQPQHF.

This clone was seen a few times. The CDR3 sequence is CASSQEGGGYNEQFF. CDR3 sequence (DNA): TGCGCCAGCAGCCAAGAGGGGGGAGGCTACAATGAGCAGTTCTTC. This chain links TRBV4-1 with TRBJ2-1, with D possibly being TRBD2 (6 bases). Germline loops: CDR1 MGHRA, CDR2 YSYEKL. The CDR3 contains 15 residues. Trimming took off 0 bases at V and 3 bases at J, with 9 bases between the two ends.

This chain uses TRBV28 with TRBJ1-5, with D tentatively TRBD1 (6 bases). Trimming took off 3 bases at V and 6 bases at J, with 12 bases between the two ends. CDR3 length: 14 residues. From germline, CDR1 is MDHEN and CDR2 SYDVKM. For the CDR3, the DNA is TGTGCCAGCAGTTTCGTCGCCAGGGGTCAGCCCCAGCATTTT. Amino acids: CASSFVARGQPQHF.

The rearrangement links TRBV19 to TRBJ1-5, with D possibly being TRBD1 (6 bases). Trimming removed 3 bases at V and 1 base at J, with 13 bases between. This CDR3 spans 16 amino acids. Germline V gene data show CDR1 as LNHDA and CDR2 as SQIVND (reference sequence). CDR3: CASSMRAQGSNQPQHF. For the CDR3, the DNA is TGTGCCAGTAGTATGAGGGCCCAGGGGAGCAATCAGCCCCAGCATTTT.

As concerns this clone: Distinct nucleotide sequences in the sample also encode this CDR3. CDR3 protein: CASSAQGSGANVLTF. The CDR3 DNA is TGTGCCAGTAGTGCTCAGGGCTCAGGGGCCAACGTCCTGACTTTC. The chain carries TRBV19 and TRBJ2-6; a possible D gene is TRBD1 (5 bases). Germline loops: CDR1 LNHDA, CDR2 SQIVND (reference sequence). CDR3 length: 15 residues. Trimming took off 5 bases at V and 4 bases at J, with 12 bases between the two ends.

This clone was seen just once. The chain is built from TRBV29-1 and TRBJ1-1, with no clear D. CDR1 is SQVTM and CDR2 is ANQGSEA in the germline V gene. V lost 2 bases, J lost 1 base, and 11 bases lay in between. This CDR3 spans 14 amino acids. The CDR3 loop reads CSVESGERNTEAFF. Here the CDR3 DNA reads TGCAGCGTTGAAAGCGGGGAGCGGAACACTGAAGCTTTCTTT.

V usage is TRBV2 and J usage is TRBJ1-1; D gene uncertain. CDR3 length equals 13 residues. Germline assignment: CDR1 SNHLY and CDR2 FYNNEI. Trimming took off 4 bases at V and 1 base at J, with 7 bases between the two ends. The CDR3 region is CASSAQENTEAFF. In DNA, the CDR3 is TGTGCCAGCAGTGCTCAGGAGAACACTGAAGCTTTCTTT.

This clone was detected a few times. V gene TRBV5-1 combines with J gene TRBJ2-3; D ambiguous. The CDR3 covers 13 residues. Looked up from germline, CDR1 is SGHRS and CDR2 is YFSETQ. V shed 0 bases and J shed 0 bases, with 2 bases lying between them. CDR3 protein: CASSLDSTDTQYF. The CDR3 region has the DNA TGCGCCAGCAGCTTGGACAGCACAGATACGCAGTATTTT.

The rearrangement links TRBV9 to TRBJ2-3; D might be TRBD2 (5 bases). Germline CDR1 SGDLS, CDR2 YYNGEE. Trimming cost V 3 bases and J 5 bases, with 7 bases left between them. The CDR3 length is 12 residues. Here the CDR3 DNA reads TGTGCCAGCAGCGGCGGAGGAGATACGCAGTATTTT. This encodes CASSGGGDTQYF.

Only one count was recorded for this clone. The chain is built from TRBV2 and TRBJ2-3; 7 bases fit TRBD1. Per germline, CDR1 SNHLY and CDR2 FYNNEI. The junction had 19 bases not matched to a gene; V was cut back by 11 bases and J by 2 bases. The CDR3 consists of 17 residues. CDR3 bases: TGTGCCGGTCAAGGACAGGACCGGGACACCCTCACAGATACGCAGTATTTT. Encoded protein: CAGQGQDRDTLTDTQYF.

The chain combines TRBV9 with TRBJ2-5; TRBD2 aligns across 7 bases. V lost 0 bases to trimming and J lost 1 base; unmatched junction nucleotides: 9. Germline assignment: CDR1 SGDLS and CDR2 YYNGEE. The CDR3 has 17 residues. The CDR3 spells CASSVGEGMGGQETQYF. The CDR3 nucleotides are TGTGCCAGCAGCGTAGGGGAGGGCATGGGGGGCCAAGAGACCCAGTACTTC.